This T cell receptor beta chain was found in a study of technical replicates of blood from a few donors listed by TCRdb under 2017. The CDR3 runs 15 amino acids, cysteine and phenylalanine included. This entry keeps only the CDR3 DNA: 45 bases, framed from base 1. At the junction V is shortened by 2 bases and J by 6 bases; bases outside the gene matches: 6. The germline V gene specifies SGHRS as CDR1 and YFSETQ as CDR2. On this clone itself: The antigen it binds to is not known. Base qualities are missing; no much larger clone stands one base away.

Library method: the immunoSEQ multiplex PCR assay. The table comes from immuneACCESS by way of TCRdb, which keeps in-frame sequences with V and J called. Part of the clones is missing from these tables; in studies checked, under half for an unresolved V gene and the rest for unknown reasons. The sample contains roughly 76,000 clones, around 94% of them found a single time. Clones ranked in the top ten supply over 0.25% of the sample. Sample: T cells isolated from PBMCs. This receptor was identified in a human donor in good health. The rearrangement combines TRBV5-1 with TRBJ2-1; TRBD1 fits 9 bases in the junction. Read as DNA, the sequence is TGCGCCAGCAGCTTAGGACAGGGGAATGGCAATGAGCAGTTCTTC. Its protein is CASSLGQGNGNEQFF.